This T cell receptor (beta chain) was sequenced in a study of blood T cell repertoires in COVID-19. Germline CDR1 reads MGHDK; CDR2 reads SYGVNS. V shed 6 bases and J shed 5 bases, with 11 bases lying between them. The CDR3 is 13 residues long. Clones were sequenced by immunoSEQ multiplex PCR, and TCRdb holds only the in-frame ones, with some missing. The data show a few hundred thousand clones, more than 85% seen once. The receptor was isolated from a man aged 18-30 years with active or convalescent COVID-19. Material: peripheral blood. J is TRBJ1-5 and V is TRBV25-1, with no clear D. The CDR3 loop reads CASRQQHDQPQHF. CDR3 sequence (DNA): TGTGCCAGCAGACAGCAACATGATCAGCCCCAGCATTTT.